This T cell receptor (beta chain) was identified in a study of T-cell memory formation after mild COVID-19. As for the study in general: Most TCR clusters belonged to a single donor. Study results and caveats: Contracting clones from day 15 to 85 showed balanced CD4/CD8; later expanders favored CD4+. Cross-reactive memory appears to have joined, as suggested by some responding clones showing up in pre-infection memory.

This clonotype was seen a few times. The target antigen is unknown. From the 5' RACE reads, TCRdb called clonotypes with MiXCR, one entry per CDR3 protein. In the table there are 350,000 to 500,000 distinct CDR3 sequences, under 25% of which are singletons. CDR3 size: 15 residues. CDR1 is DFQATT, CDR2 SNEGSKA, per germline (reference sequence). The V end was cut by 0 bases, the J end by 1 base, with 13 bases between. The sequence derives from an adult woman who had mild COVID-19 (a few samples of this study predate the infection). Cell type and time point are not known. This chain links TRBV20-1 with TRBJ2-7, with D possibly being TRBD2 (6 bases). Sample: PBMCs or a T cell subset sorted from them (not recorded which). The CDR3 reads CSARDLAETSYEQYF. The CDR3 nucleotides read TGCAGTGCTAGAGATTTAGCGGAGACTTCCTACGAGCAGTACTTC.